The 29 T cell receptor beta chains given below trace back to one sample, sequenced in a study of CXCR3-negative and CXCR3-positive naive CD8 T cells. Through 5' RACE with UMI labels, the TRB cDNA libraries were prepared. TCRdb reprocessed the 5' RACE reads, with one entry per CDR3 protein and no DNA. Its table lists some 130,000 distinct CDR3 sequences. The source material was naive CXCR3- CD8+ T cells from blood. This sample's subset: CD45RO-CCR7+CD27+CD95- naive CD8+ T cells lacking CXCR3 (TNR3-). The receptors were gathered from a human donor in good health. Some clones in this sample may be carry-over from other donors' samples.

The chain has TRBV14 and TRBJ2-1; TCRdb lists TRBD2, though no DNA is available to test this call. Germline V lookup: CDR1 SGHDN, CDR2 FVKESK. This CDR3 contains 15 residues. This CDR3 is CASSSGRLDYNEQFF.

This chain joins TRBV9 and TRBJ2-2; the TRBD1 assignment by TCRdb is unverifiable without DNA. The CDR3 length is 16 residues. The germline V gene has CDR1 SGDLS and CDR2 YYNGEE. The CDR3 loop reads CASSGVGGANTGELFF.

The rearrangement uses TRBV29-1 and TRBJ1-2; the TCRdb call, TRBD1, lacks DNA for checking. The CDR3 loop spans 15 amino acids. Germline V lookup: CDR1 SQVTM, CDR2 ANQGSEA. CDR3 sequence reads: CSVGGDINLNYGYTF.

V is TRBV12-3 or TRBV12-4 and J is TRBJ2-3; there is no DNA to check the TCRdb D call of TRBD2. The CDR3 sequence is 18 residues long. The CDR3 sequence: CASSLALAGTSVTDTQYF.

The V and J genes are TRBV28 and TRBJ2-1; TCRdb outputs TRBD1, but without DNA this stays unchecked. Per germline, CDR1 MDHEN and CDR2 SYDVKM. CDR3 length equals 13 residues. CDR3 amino acids: CASRGPRDNEQFF.

CDR3 sequence: CASSKTDGTYEQYF. V gene TRBV4-1 combines with J gene TRBJ2-7; TCRdb picks TRBD1, but there is no DNA to check that call. The CDR3 sequence is 14 residues long. Germline values: CDR1 MGHRA, CDR2 YSYEKL.

The chain uses TRBV7-6 and TRBJ2-1; TCRdb lists TRBD2, though no DNA is available to test this call. Per germline, CDR1 SGHVS and CDR2 FNYEAQ. This CDR3 is built from 18 residues. CDR3: CASSLEAWVAGTYNEQFF.

The chain combines TRBV10-3 with TRBJ2-1; checking the TCRdb D call of TRBD2 is not possible without DNA. CDR3 length: 21 amino acids. CDR1 is ENHRY, CDR2 SYGVKD, per germline. CDR3 sequence: CAISGYSSGLAGSSSYNEQFF.

The genes are TRBV7-3 and TRBJ2-5; TCRdb proposes TRBD1, but this gene call is untestable without DNA. Germline CDR1 and CDR2: SGHTA and FQGTGA. This CDR3 comprises 15 residues. CDR3 loop: CASSPSGTGKETQYF. Combining the CDR3 with reference TRBV7-3 and TRBJ2-5 gives the whole variable domain GAGVSQTPSNKVTEKGKYVELRCDPISGHTALYWYRQSLGQGPEFLIYFQGTGAADDSGLPNDRFFAVRPEGSVSTLKIQRTERGDSAVYLCASSPSGTGKETQYFGPGTRLLVL.

The V and J genes are TRBV5-1 and TRBJ2-1; TCRdb's assignment of TRBD1 cannot be checked, as there is no DNA. The V gene's germline CDR1 is SGHRS and CDR2 YFSETQ. This CDR3 region has 19 residues. The CDR3 here is CASTLTMGAPTGINNEQFF.

V is TRBV29-1 and J is TRBJ2-7. The CDR3 is 11 residues long. In germline, CDR1 is SQVTM, CDR2 ANQGSEA. The CDR3 protein is CSVELGYEQYF.

The V gene is TRBV29-1, the J gene TRBJ2-1; TCRdb's assignment of TRBD2 cannot be checked, as there is no DNA. The CDR3 is 14 residues long. CDR1 SQVTM and CDR2 ANQGSEA come from the germline V gene. The CDR3 spells CSVDWSGVGNKQFF.

The CDR3: CASSLVWDSSDGETQYF. The rearrangement joins TRBV7-2 to TRBJ2-5; TCRdb names TRBD1, which stays unverified in the absence of DNA. CDR1 and CDR2 (germline): SGHTA, FQGNSA. The CDR3 has 17 amino acids.

The V gene is TRBV12-3 or TRBV12-4, the J gene TRBJ2-7; there is no DNA to check the TCRdb D call of TRBD2. The CDR3 extends over 13 amino acids. The CDR3 spells CAGNPAGTYEQYF.

The chain links TRBV9 to TRBJ2-5. There are 14 residues in the CDR3. Germline lookup yields CDR1 SGDLS and CDR2 YYNGEE. CDR3 protein: CASSVGLSQETQYF.

CDR3 loop: CASSLRENFYGYTF. This chain joins TRBV13 and TRBJ1-2. Germline CDR1 PRHDT, CDR2 FYEKMQ (reference sequence). This CDR3 has 14 amino acids. The entire variable domain, with the rest obtained from reference TRBV13 and TRBJ1-2, is as follows: AAGVIQSPRHLIKEKRETATLKCYPIPRHDTVYWYQQGPGQDPQFLISFYEKMQSDKGSIPDRFSAQQFSDYHSELNMSSLELGDSALYFCASSLRENFYGYTFGSGTRLTVV.

This sequence joins TRBV28 and TRBJ2-1; lacking DNA, the TRBD2 call made by TCRdb goes unchecked. Looked up from germline, CDR1 is MDHEN and CDR2 is SYDVKM. This CDR3 comprises 15 residues. The CDR3 region is CASSLLASGDNEQFF.

The genes are TRBV24-1 and TRBJ2-3; TCRdb's D gene call, TRBD2, goes unchecked for lack of DNA. The CDR3 has 13 residues. CDR1 and CDR2 from the germline V gene are KGHDR and SFDVKD. CDR3 sequence: CATSDGPTDTQYF.

This CDR3 reads CASSLWGTDEAFF. V gene TRBV5-5 combines with J gene TRBJ1-1. The CDR3 runs to 13 residues. Germline values: CDR1 SGHKS, CDR2 YYEKEE (reference sequence).

The chain links TRBV5-1 to TRBJ2-3. Per germline, CDR1 SGHRS and CDR2 YFSETQ. This CDR3 has 16 residues. CDR3 sequence: CASSLEGLTFADTQYF.

This chain joins TRBV5-1 and TRBJ2-1; no DNA is available, so the TRBD2 call from TCRdb remains unchecked. The CDR3 totals 12 residues. Per the germline V gene, CDR1 is SGHRS and CDR2 is YFSETQ. CDR3: CASSLGLSEQFF.

J is TRBJ2-7 and V is TRBV28; lacking DNA, the TRBD2 call made by TCRdb goes unchecked. The germline V gene has CDR1 MDHEN and CDR2 SYDVKM. This CDR3 has 16 amino acids. CDR3 sequence: CASSSLGVAVSYEQYF.

The rearrangement joins TRBV10-3 to TRBJ2-7; TCRdb reports TRBD1, a call that lacks DNA to check it against. This CDR3 spans 14 amino acids. Germline CDR1 is ENHRY and CDR2 is SYGVKD. CDR3 sequence: CAISEAGGKYEQYF.

This chain uses TRBV20-1 with TRBJ2-1; the TCRdb D gene call, TRBD2, has no DNA to confirm it. There are 16 residues in the CDR3. Germline V gene sequence: CDR1 DFQATT, CDR2 SNEGSKA (reference sequence). The CDR3 loop reads CSARDELAATYNEQFF.

V is TRBV11-1 and J is TRBJ1-1; TCRdb's D gene call, TRBD1, goes unchecked for lack of DNA. Germline CDR1 reads SGHAT; CDR2 reads FQDESV (reference sequence). CDR3 length: 14 residues. The CDR3 reads CASSPDRVGTEAFF. Complete variable domain (other parts from reference TRBV11-1 and TRBJ1-1): EAEVAQSPRYKITEKSQAVAFWCDPISGHATLYWYRQILGQGPELLVQFQDESVVDDSQLPKDRFSAERLKGVDSTLKIQPAELGDSAMYLCASSPDRVGTEAFFGQGTRLTVV.

CDR3 protein: CASSLSRHEQFF. This chain uses TRBV7-9 with TRBJ2-1; the D gene TCRdb calls, TRBD1, cannot be checked with no DNA. The CDR3 is 12 residues long. Per the germline V gene, CDR1 is SEHNR and CDR2 is FQNEAQ (reference sequence).

V and J are TRBV29-1 and TRBJ2-3; TCRdb proposes TRBD1, but this gene call is untestable without DNA. There are 13 residues in the CDR3. Germline values: CDR1 SQVTM, CDR2 ANQGSEA. The CDR3 loop is CSVERQGVDTQYF.

The chain employs TRBV20-1 and TRBJ2-1; no DNA is available, so the TRBD1 call from TCRdb remains unchecked. The CDR3 extends over 14 amino acids. CDR1 DFQATT and CDR2 SNEGSKA come from the germline V gene (reference sequence). Here the CDR3 reads CSAQGTGGFYEQFF.

The chain links TRBV4-1 to TRBJ2-3; checking the TCRdb D call of TRBD1 is not possible without DNA. The V gene's germline CDR1 is MGHRA and CDR2 YSYEKL. The CDR3 contains 15 residues. The CDR3 here is CASSQDGGAVDTQYF.